Below are 3 T cell receptor beta chains sequenced from a single sample in a study of blood T cell repertoires in COVID-19. Produced via immunoSEQ multiplex PCR; TCRdb's table is partial and in-frame only. The profile shows about 250,000 clones, approximately 84% of them singletons. The sequenced material came from peripheral blood. These receptors were obtained from a man aged 50 to 60 with active or convalescent COVID-19.

The chain joins TRBV6-4 to TRBJ1-2, with D maybe TRBD1 (6 bases). Germline V gene data show CDR1 as MRHNA and CDR2 as SNTAGT. V lost 1 base to trimming and J lost 8 bases, with 11 bases between them. There are 13 residues in the CDR3. The CDR3 DNA reads as TGTGCCAGCAGTGACTGGGGGCTTGGGGGCTACACCTTC. Protein: CASSDWGLGGYTF.

The chain carries TRBV7-9 and TRBJ2-3; D gene ambiguous. In germline, CDR1 is SEHNR, CDR2 FQNEAQ (reference sequence). Trimming stripped 6 bases from V and 0 bases from J, with 13 bases between. CDR3 length: 15 residues. The CDR3 reads CASRSAHASTDTQYF. CDR3 DNA sequence: TGTGCCAGCAGGTCCGCACACGCTAGCACAGATACGCAGTATTTT.

In DNA form, the CDR3 reads TGTGCCAGCAGCACTGACAATGGTGAGCAGTTCTTC. It codes for CASSTDNGEQFF. This chain links TRBV7-9 with TRBJ2-1, with no clear D. CDR1 and CDR2 from the germline V gene are SEHNR and FQNEAQ (reference sequence). Trimming cost V 5 bases and J 9 bases, with 11 bases left between them. This CDR3 contains 12 residues.